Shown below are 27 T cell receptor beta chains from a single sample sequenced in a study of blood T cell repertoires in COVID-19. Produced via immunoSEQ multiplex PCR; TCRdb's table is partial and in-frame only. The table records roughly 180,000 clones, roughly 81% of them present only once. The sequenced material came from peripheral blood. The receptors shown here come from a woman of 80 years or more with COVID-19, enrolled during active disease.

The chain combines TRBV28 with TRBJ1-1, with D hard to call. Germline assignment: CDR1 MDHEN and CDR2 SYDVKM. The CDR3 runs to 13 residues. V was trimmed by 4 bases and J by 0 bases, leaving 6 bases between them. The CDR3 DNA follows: TGTGCCAGCAGTTATGACTTGAACACTGAAGCTTTCTTT. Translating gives CASSYDLNTEAFF.

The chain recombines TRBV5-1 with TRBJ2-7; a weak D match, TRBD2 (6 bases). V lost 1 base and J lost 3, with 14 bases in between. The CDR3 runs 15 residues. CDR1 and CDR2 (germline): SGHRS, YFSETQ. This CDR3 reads CASSLLSGDNYEQYF. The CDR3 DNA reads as TGCGCCAGCAGCTTGTTATCGGGGGATAACTACGAGCAGTACTTC.

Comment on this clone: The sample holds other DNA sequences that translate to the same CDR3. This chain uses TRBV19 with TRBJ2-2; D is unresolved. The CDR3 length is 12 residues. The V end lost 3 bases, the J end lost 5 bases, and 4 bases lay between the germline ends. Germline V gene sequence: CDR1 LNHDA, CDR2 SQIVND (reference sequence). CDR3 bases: TGTGCCAGTAGTATTCTTACCGGGGAGCTGTTTTTT. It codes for CASSILTGELFF.

The CDR3 spells CASSYLDDGVDGTYEQYF. CDR3 coding DNA: TGTGCCAGCAGTTACTTGGACGACGGGGTGGATGGGACCTACGAGCAGTACTTC. The genes are TRBV6-2 or TRBV6-3 and TRBJ2-7, with D maybe TRBD2 (5 bases). Germline V CDR1 and CDR2: MNHEY, SVGEGT. Trimming removed 1 base at V and 2 bases at J, with 21 bases between. The CDR3 loop spans 18 amino acids.

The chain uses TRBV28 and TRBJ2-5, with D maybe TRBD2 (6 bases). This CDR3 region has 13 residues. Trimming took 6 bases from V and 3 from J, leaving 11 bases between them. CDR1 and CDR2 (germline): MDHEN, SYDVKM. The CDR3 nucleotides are TGTGCCAGCAGCTCGACTAGTAAAGAGACCCAGTACTTC. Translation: CASSSTSKETQYF.

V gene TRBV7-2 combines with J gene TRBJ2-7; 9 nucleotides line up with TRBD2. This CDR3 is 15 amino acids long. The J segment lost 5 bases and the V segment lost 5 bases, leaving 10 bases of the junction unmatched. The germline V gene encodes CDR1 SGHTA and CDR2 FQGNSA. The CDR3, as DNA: TGTGCCAGCAGCATGGGGCGGGGGGGCTTCCACGAGCAGTACTTC. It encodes CASSMGRGGFHEQYF.

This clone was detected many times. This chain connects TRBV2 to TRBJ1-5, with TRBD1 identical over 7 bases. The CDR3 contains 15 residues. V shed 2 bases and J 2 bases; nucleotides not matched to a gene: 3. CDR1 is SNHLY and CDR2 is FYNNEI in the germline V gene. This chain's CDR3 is CASSEYRGGNQPQHF. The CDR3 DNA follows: TGTGCCAGCAGTGAATACAGGGGCGGCAATCAGCCCCAGCATTTT.

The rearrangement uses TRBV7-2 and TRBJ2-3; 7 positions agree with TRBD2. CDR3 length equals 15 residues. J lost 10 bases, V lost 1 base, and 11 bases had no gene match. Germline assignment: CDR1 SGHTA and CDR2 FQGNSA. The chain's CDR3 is CASSLVVGAGRAQYF. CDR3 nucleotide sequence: TGTGCCAGCAGCTTAGTAGTCGGTGCGGGGAGGGCGCAGTATTTT. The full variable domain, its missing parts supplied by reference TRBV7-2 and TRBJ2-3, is GAGVSQSPSNKVTEKGKDVELRCDPISGHTALYWYRQSLGQGLEFLIYFQGNSAPDKSGLPSDRFSAERTGGSVSTLTIQRTQQEDSAVYLCASSLVVGAGRAQYFGPGTRLTVL.

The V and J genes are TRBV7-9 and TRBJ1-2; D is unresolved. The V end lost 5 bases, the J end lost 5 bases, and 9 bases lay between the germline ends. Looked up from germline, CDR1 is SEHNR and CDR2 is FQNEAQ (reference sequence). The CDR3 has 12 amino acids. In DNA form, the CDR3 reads TGTGCCAGCAGCCACGACTGGTATGGCTACACCTTC. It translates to CASSHDWYGYTF.

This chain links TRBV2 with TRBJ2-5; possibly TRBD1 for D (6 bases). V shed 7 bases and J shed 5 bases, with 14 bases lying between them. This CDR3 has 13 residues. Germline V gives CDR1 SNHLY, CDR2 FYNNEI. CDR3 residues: CASTPRGRETQYF. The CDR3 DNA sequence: TGTGCCAGCACCCCCAGGGGACGGGAGACCCAGTACTTC.

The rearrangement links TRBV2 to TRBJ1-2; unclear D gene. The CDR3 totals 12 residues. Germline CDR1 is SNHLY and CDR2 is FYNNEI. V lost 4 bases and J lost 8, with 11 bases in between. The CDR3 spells CASSGLEVGYTF. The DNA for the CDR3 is TGTGCCAGCAGTGGCCTGGAGGTGGGCTACACCTTC.

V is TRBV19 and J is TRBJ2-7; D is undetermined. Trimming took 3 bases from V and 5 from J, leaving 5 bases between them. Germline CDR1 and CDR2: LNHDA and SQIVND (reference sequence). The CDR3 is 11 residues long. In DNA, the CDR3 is TGTGCCAGTAGTATGGCAGACGAGCAGTACTTC. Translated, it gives CASSMADEQYF.

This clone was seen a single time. In DNA, the CDR3 is TGTGCCAGCAGCCCGAACCTGAACAGGGGAGGCTACACCTTC. Protein: CASSPNLNRGGYTF. The rearrangement joins TRBV27 to TRBJ1-2; TRBD1 matches at 7 bases. The V gene's germline CDR1 is MNHEY and CDR2 SMNVEV (reference sequence). The CDR3 has 14 amino acids. Trimming removed 6 bases from V and 8 bases from J; junction bases left unmatched: 12.

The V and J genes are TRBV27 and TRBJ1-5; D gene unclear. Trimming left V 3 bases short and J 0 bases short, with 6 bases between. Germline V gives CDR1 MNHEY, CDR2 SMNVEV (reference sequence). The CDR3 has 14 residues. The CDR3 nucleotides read TGTGCCAGCAGTTTGTACAGTAGCAATCAGCCCCAGCATTTT. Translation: CASSLYSSNQPQHF.

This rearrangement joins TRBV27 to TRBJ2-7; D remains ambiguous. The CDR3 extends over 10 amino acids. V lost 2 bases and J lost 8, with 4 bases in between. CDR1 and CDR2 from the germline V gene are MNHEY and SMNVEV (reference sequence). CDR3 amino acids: CASSLIKQYF. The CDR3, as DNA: TGTGCCAGCAGTTTAATAAAGCAGTACTTC.

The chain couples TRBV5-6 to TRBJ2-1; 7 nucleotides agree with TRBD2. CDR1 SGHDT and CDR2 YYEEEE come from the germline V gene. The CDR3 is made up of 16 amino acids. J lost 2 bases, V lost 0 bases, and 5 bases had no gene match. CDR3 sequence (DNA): TGTGCCAGCAGCTTGGGGTCTAGCGGTACCTACAATGAGCAGTTCTTC. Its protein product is CASSLGSSGTYNEQFF.

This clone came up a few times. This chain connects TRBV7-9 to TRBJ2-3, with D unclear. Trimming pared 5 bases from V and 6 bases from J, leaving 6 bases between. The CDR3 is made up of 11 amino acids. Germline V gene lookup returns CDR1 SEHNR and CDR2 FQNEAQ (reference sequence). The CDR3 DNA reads TGTGCCAGCAGCATGAGGGATACGCAGTATTTT. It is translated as CASSMRDTQYF.

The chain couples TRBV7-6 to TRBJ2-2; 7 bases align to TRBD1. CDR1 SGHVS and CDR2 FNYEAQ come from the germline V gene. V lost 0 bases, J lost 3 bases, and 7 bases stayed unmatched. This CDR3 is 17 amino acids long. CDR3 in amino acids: CASSLARVGTDTGELFF. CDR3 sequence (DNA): TGTGCCAGCAGCTTAGCGCGGGTAGGGACAGACACCGGGGAGCTGTTTTTT.

The CDR3 coding sequence is TGTGCCAGCAGCCCTCGCGGGGGGGATAATTCACCCCTCCACTTT. It is translated as CASSPRGGDNSPLHF. The chain recombines TRBV5-4 with TRBJ1-6; tentatively, D is TRBD1 (5 bases). The CDR3 runs 15 residues. Trimming pared 4 bases from V and 5 bases from J, leaving 13 bases between. CDR1 SGHNT and CDR2 YYREEE come from the germline V gene (reference sequence).

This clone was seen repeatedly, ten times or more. CDR3 sequence: CASSLGGDYGYTF. CDR3 sequence (DNA): TGCGCCAGCAGCTTAGGGGGGGACTATGGCTACACCTTC. This chain joins TRBV5-1 and TRBJ1-2; D perhaps matches TRBD1 (6 bases). This CDR3 region has 13 residues. Per germline, CDR1 SGHRS and CDR2 YFSETQ. V lost 2 bases, J lost 3 bases, and 8 bases lay in between.

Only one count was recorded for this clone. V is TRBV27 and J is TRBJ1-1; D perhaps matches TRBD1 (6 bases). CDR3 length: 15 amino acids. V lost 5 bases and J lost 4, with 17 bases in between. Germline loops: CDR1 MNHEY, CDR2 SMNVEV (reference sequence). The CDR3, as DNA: TGTGCCAGCAGTCAACAGGGATGGGGAGTCACTGAAGCTTTCTTT. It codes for CASSQQGWGVTEAFF.

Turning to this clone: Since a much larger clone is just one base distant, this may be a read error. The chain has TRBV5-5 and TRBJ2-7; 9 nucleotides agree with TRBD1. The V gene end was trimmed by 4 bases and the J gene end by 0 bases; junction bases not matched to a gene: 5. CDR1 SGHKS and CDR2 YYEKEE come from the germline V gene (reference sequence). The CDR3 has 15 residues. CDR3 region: CASSPGTGFSYEQYF. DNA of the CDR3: TGTGCCAGCAGCCCGGGGACAGGGTTCTCCTACGAGCAGTACTTC.

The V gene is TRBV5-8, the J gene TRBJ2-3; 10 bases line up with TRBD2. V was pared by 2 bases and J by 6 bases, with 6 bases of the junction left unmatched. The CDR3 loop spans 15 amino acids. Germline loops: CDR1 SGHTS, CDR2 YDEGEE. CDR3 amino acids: CASSFTSGTIDTQYF. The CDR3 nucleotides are TGTGCCAGCAGCTTTACTAGCGGGACGATCGATACGCAGTATTTT.

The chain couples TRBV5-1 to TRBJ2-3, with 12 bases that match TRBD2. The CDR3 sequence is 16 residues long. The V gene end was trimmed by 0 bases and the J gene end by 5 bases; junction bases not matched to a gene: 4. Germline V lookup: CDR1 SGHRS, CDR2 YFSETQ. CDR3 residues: CASSLGLAGELDTQYF. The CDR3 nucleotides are TGCGCCAGCAGCTTGGGACTAGCGGGAGAGTTAGATACGCAGTATTTT.

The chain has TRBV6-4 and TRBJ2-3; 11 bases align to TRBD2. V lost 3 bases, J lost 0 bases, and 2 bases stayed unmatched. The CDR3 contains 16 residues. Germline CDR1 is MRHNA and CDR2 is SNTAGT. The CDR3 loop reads CASSESSGRSTDTQYF. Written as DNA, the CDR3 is TGTGCCAGCAGTGAATCTAGCGGGAGGAGCACAGATACGCAGTATTTT.

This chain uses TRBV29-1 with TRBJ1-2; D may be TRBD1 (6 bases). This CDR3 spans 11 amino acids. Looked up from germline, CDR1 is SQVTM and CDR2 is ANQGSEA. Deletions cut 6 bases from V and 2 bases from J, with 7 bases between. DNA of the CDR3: TGCAGCGTGGACAGAAACTATGGCTACACCTTC. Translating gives CSVDRNYGYTF.

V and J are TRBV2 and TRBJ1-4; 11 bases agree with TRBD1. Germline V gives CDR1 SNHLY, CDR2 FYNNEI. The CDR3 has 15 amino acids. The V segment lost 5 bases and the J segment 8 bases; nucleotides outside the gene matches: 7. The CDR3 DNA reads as TGTGCCAGCAGTCTGGACAGGGGGCGGGTGGAAAAACTGTTTTTT. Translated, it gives CASSLDRGRVEKLFF.